Listed below are T cell receptor beta chains from one sample, sequenced in a study of T cells in localized non-small cell lung cancer. Method: immunoSEQ multiplex PCR; TCRdb's copy keeps in-frame clones and lacks some. The sample contains 30,000 to 45,000 clones, roughly 89% of which appear only once. The input for sequencing was peripheral blood, taken before any cancer treatment. The receptors were gathered from a woman aged 40-69 years with stage I lung adenocarcinoma. Each CDR3 is given with its conserved first and last residue. The D gene is left open where the match is weak. Size is omitted from some rows. Given values are once, few, many or a class for expanded clones.

cdr3_nt | cdr3_aa | v_call | clone_size | j_call | d_call
TGCGCCAGCAGCTTGGGTCAGGGTCCGGGGAACTATGGCTACACCTTC | CASSLGQGPGNYGYTF | TRBV5-1 | - | TRBJ1-2 | -
TGTGCCAGCAGCGTAGGGGGGGAGACCCAGTACTTC | CASSVGGETQYF | TRBV9 | - | TRBJ2-5 | -
TGTGCCAGCAGTTTAGGGGGGTTAACAGGTCATAATGAAAAACTGTTTTTT | CASSLGGLTGHNEKLFF | TRBV28 | - | TRBJ1-4 | -
TGTGCCAGCAAGGTCTGGGCTCGGGATGGCTACACCTTC | CASKVWARDGYTF | TRBV2 | - | TRBJ1-2 | -
TGTGCCAGCAGAACTGGGGGAGTTAGCAATCAGCCCCAGCATTTT | CASRTGGVSNQPQHF | TRBV28 | few | TRBJ1-5 | -
TGTGCCAGCCAGACAGGGAACACTGAAGCTTTCTTT | CASQTGNTEAFF | TRBV6-6 | - | TRBJ1-1 | -
TGTGCCAGCAGCTTTGATTACAGGGCGGGCTACACCTTC | CASSFDYRAGYTF | TRBV7-2 | - | TRBJ1-2 | -
TGTGCCAGTAGCGCTACTCGACTAGTGGGTGAGCAGTTCTTC | CASSATRLVGEQFF | TRBV19 | - | TRBJ2-1 | -
TGTGCCAGCAGTTTATGGGGGGCCAAAGCTAACTATGGCTACACCTTC | CASSLWGAKANYGYTF | TRBV28 | - | TRBJ1-2 | -
TGTGCCAGCTCACCACTCGGAAATGAAAAACTGTTTTTT | CASSPLGNEKLFF | TRBV18 | - | TRBJ1-4 | -
TGTGCCAGCAGCTTAGATCTATGGGGCTGGGGGCCCTCCTACGAGCAGTACTTC | CASSLDLWGWGPSYEQYF | TRBV11-2 | once | TRBJ2-7 | -
TGTGCCAGCAGCTTGGGACCGGGACAGATCGGACGGCAGTACTTC | CASSLGPGQIGRQYF | TRBV7-8 | - | TRBJ2-7 | TRBD1
TGTGCCAGCAGTTTCCCCAACTCCCCTAGCGGGGGCTCCTACAATGAGCAGTTCTTC | CASSFPNSPSGGSYNEQFF | TRBV4-2 | - | TRBJ2-1 | TRBD2